The 30 T cell receptor beta chains reported below all come from one sample, sequenced in a study of blood T cell repertoires in COVID-19. TCRdb's table, derived via immunoSEQ multiplex PCR, lists solely in-frame clones and lacks some. The sample has about 69,000 clones; around 79% are singletons. Sequencing used peripheral blood. These receptors were obtained from a man in his sixties with acute or convalescent COVID-19.

J is TRBJ2-1 and V is TRBV6-5, with TRBD2 identical over 9 bases. V shed 4 bases, J shed 3 bases, and the junction held 4 bases outside the gene matches. The CDR3 length is 15 residues. CDR1 is MNHEY, CDR2 SVGAGI, per germline. Here the CDR3 reads CASSSERGDYNEQFF. The CDR3 DNA sequence: TGTGCCAGCAGTTCTGAGCGGGGGGACTACAATGAGCAGTTCTTC.

This clone showed up just a few times. The J gene is TRBJ1-1, the V gene TRBV2; no firm D call. The CDR3 runs to 14 residues. The ends were cut back, 8 bases at V and 2 bases at J, with 15 bases in the middle. Per the germline V gene, CDR1 is SNHLY and CDR2 is FYNNEI. CDR3 DNA: TGTGCCAGCCGAATCATGGGCCAAAACACTGAAGCTTTCTTT. This sequence encodes CASRIMGQNTEAFF.

With regard to this clone: This specimen includes other DNA sequences encoding the same CDR3. The V and J genes are TRBV15 and TRBJ1-5, with 9 positions matching TRBD1. The CDR3 spans 17 residues. The germline gives CDR1 LNHNV, CDR2 YYDKDF (reference sequence). With V trimmed by 3 bases and J by 2 bases, 8 bases remained unmatched. In nucleotides, the CDR3 is TGTGCCACCAGCAGGCACTTGGGACAGGGCGGCAATCAGCCCCAGCATTTT. Translating it yields CATSRHLGQGGNQPQHF.

The chain couples TRBV5-4 to TRBJ1-4, with 9 nucleotides matching TRBD1. Germline trimming cut 4 bases from V and 6 bases from J; bases unmatched to any gene: 7. CDR1 is SGHNT, CDR2 YYREEE, per germline (reference sequence). The CDR3 sequence is 15 residues long. This CDR3 reads CASSREGQGDEKLFF. In DNA, the CDR3 is TGTGCCAGCAGCCGGGAGGGACAGGGAGATGAAAAACTGTTTTTT.

The V call is TRBV5-4, the J call TRBJ1-2; possible D gene TRBD1, 6 bases. V dropped 1 base and J dropped 2 bases, with 21 bases sitting between them. CDR1 and CDR2 (germline): SGHNT, YYREEE (reference sequence). The CDR3 consists of 18 residues. CDR3 in amino acids: CASSLLFGGGVLNYGYTF. The CDR3 region has the DNA TGTGCCAGCAGCTTGTTGTTTGGGGGGGGCGTACTGAACTATGGCTACACCTTC.

The chain recombines TRBV7-2 with TRBJ1-3; a possible D gene is TRBD1 (5 bases). Germline V gene lookup returns CDR1 SGHTA and CDR2 FQGNSA. The ends were cut back, 5 bases at V and 2 bases at J, with 10 bases in the middle. The CDR3 runs 14 residues. Here the CDR3 DNA reads TGTGCCAGCAGCCCTTGGGGGGCTGGAAACACCATATATTTT. Its protein product is CASSPWGAGNTIYF.

The V and J genes are TRBV27 and TRBJ2-3, with a possible D match to TRBD2 (5 bases). Germline CDR1 is MNHEY and CDR2 is SMNVEV (reference sequence). The CDR3 is 13 amino acids. The V and J ends lost 4 bases and 1 base respectively, with 6 bases between them. The CDR3, as DNA: TGTGCCAGCAGTTCGCGGGGCACAGATACGCAGTATTTT. Translated: CASSSRGTDTQYF.

The chain couples TRBV12-3 or TRBV12-4 to TRBJ1-5; D not certain. The V gene lost 2 bases and the J gene lost 1 base, with 3 bases spanning the gap. The CDR3 extends over 13 amino acids. The CDR3 loop is CASSLQSNQPQHF. As DNA, the CDR3 is TGTGCCAGCAGTTTACAGAGCAATCAGCCCCAGCATTTT.

This clone has just one count. The chain uses TRBV5-5 and TRBJ2-5; the D gene is possibly TRBD2 (6 bases). The germline gives CDR1 SGHKS, CDR2 YYEKEE (reference sequence). The CDR3 contains 15 residues. V lost 3 bases, J lost 0 bases, and 12 bases lay in between. The DNA for the CDR3 is TGTGCCAGCAGCTGGAATGGAGGGGACCAAGAGACCCAGTACTTC. Amino acids: CASSWNGGDQETQYF.

The chain couples TRBV5-4 to TRBJ1-6, with TRBD1 matching 7 bases. V dropped 3 bases and J dropped 10; count of bases not matched to a gene: 7. Germline V gene lookup returns CDR1 SGHNT and CDR2 YYREEE (reference sequence). CDR3 size: 14 residues. DNA for the CDR3: TGTGCCAGCAGCTCCAGGGGGGATCGGTCACCCCTCCACTTT. Translated, it gives CASSSRGDRSPLHF.

The J gene is TRBJ2-7, the V gene TRBV4-2; the match to TRBD2 covers 13 bases. The V and J ends lost 1 base and 7 bases, in that order; junction bases with no gene match: 7. Germline assignment: CDR1 LGHNA and CDR2 YNFKEQ. CDR3 length: 16 amino acids. CDR3 in amino acids: CASSQGTSGGGGEQYF. The CDR3 nucleotides read TGTGCCAGCAGCCAAGGGACTAGCGGGGGTGGAGGGGAGCAGTACTTC.

The gene calls are TRBV5-4 and TRBJ2-3; D ambiguous. The CDR3 is 13 residues long. The germline CDR1 and CDR2 sequences are SGHNT and YYREEE (reference sequence). Between the trimmed V and J ends, which lost 3 bases and 1 base, there was a span of 6 bases. CDR3 protein: CASSSLGTDTQYF. Here the CDR3 DNA reads TGTGCCAGCAGCTCACTTGGCACAGATACGCAGTATTTT.

The rearrangement links TRBV5-1 to TRBJ2-5; 12 nucleotides align to TRBD2. With 1 base clipped from V and 4 bases from J, the junction kept 14 bases outside the gene matches. This CDR3 spans 19 amino acids. Looked up from germline, CDR1 is SGHRS and CDR2 is YFSETQ. CDR3 DNA: TGCGCCAGCAGCTTGACTAGCGGGGGGCGACTATACGCCAGAGAGACCCAGTACTTC. This sequence encodes CASSLTSGGRLYARETQYF.

The CDR3 loop is CASSLATGTVPYEQYF. DNA for the CDR3: TGCGCCAGCAGCTTGGCAACCGGGACAGTCCCCTACGAGCAGTACTTC. J is TRBJ2-7 and V is TRBV5-1; 7 bases match TRBD1. Germline V lookup: CDR1 SGHRS, CDR2 YFSETQ. CDR3 length: 16 amino acids. J was trimmed by 2 bases and V by 0 bases; bases with no gene match: 8.

Only a few counts were recorded for this clone. The chain uses TRBV7-8 and TRBJ1-5, with D tentatively TRBD1 (6 bases). Germline-derived CDR1 and CDR2 are SGHVS and FQNEAQ. The CDR3 consists of 14 residues. The germline V and J ends were trimmed by 1 base and 6 bases, with 10 bases remaining between them. Here the CDR3 DNA reads TGTGCCAGCAGCTTAGTGGGGGCGATTCAGCCCCAGCATTTT. It codes for CASSLVGAIQPQHF.

The chain combines TRBV2 with TRBJ2-7, with a possible D match to TRBD1 (6 bases). In germline, CDR1 is SNHLY, CDR2 FYNNEI. Between the trimmed V and J ends, which lost 7 bases and 6 bases, there was a span of 16 bases. This CDR3 is 13 amino acids long. The CDR3 nucleotides read TGTGCCAGCACCCTTCAGGGGCTTGGCGAGCAGTACTTC. Protein sequence: CASTLQGLGEQYF.

V and J are TRBV6-5 and TRBJ1-6; D is perhaps TRBD1 (5 bases). From germline, CDR1 is MNHEY and CDR2 SVGAGI. There are 15 residues in the CDR3. V was clipped by 7 bases and J by 6 bases, with 16 bases between them. The CDR3 reads CASKIGGALNSPLHF. CDR3 DNA: TGTGCCAGCAAAATTGGTGGGGCACTTAATTCACCCCTCCACTTT.

This clone was seen only once. The chain uses TRBV2 and TRBJ2-7, with TRBD1 matching over 9 bases. The CDR3 length is 14 residues. V lost 6 bases, J lost 2 bases, and 5 bases stayed unmatched. Germline lookup yields CDR1 SNHLY and CDR2 FYNNEI. CDR3 in amino acids: CASRKTGGPYEQYF. CDR3 bases: TGTGCCAGCAGGAAGACAGGGGGGCCCTACGAGCAGTACTTC. The full variable domain, rest sourced from reference TRBV2 and TRBJ2-7, is EPEVTQTPSHQVTQMGQEVILRCVPISNHLYFYWYRQILGQKVEFLVSFYNNEISEKSEIFDDQFSVERPDGSNFTLKIRSTKLEDSAMYFCASRKTGGPYEQYFGPGTRLTVT.

The chain combines TRBV2 with TRBJ1-1; 7 bases are a match to TRBD1. V was pared by 5 bases and J by 2 bases, with 8 bases of the junction left unmatched. The CDR3 has 15 residues. CDR1 is SNHLY, CDR2 FYNNEI, per germline. CDR3 in amino acids: CASSPEGQSNTEAFF. The CDR3 DNA reads TGTGCCAGCAGTCCAGAGGGACAGTCCAACACTGAAGCTTTCTTT.

The chain uses TRBV6-2 or TRBV6-3 and TRBJ1-6; possible D gene TRBD1, 5 bases. There are 15 residues in the CDR3. From germline, CDR1 is MNHEY and CDR2 SVGEGT. V gave up 2 bases and J gave up 5 bases, with 10 bases separating them. CDR3 amino acids: CASSYGARDNSPLHF. The CDR3 DNA follows: TGTGCCAGCAGTTACGGGGCTCGTGATAATTCACCCCTCCACTTT.

A few counts support this clone. V is TRBV16 and J is TRBJ1-5; no firm D call. Trimming pared 3 bases from V and 2 bases from J, leaving 5 bases between. Germline V lookup: CDR1 KGHSY, CDR2 FQNENV. The CDR3 extends over 13 amino acids. The CDR3 is CASSHPGNQPQHF. The CDR3 DNA is TGTGCCAGCAGCCACCCTGGCAATCAGCCCCAGCATTTT.

The chain is built from TRBV4-3 and TRBJ1-4; 7 nucleotides line up with TRBD1. J lost 4 bases, V lost 2 bases, and 4 bases had no gene match. This CDR3 is built from 15 residues. Germline CDR1 LGHNA, CDR2 YSLEER. Here the CDR3 DNA reads TGCGCCAGCAGCCAACAAACAGGGGATAATGAAAAACTGTTTTTT. Translation gives CASSQQTGDNEKLFF.

The rearrangement links TRBV5-1 to TRBJ1-6; D not resolved. Trimming pared 1 base from V and 8 bases from J, leaving 13 bases between. CDR1 is SGHRS and CDR2 is YFSETQ in the germline V gene. This CDR3 has 15 residues. CDR3 in DNA: TGCGCCAGCAGCTTGCCGGGGAGCCTTGATTCACCCCTCCACTTT. Translation gives CASSLPGSLDSPLHF.

The chain carries TRBV15 and TRBJ1-1; TRBD1 aligns across 9 bases. The CDR3 consists of 16 residues. Germline CDR1 reads LNHNV; CDR2 reads YYDKDF (reference sequence). With V trimmed by 4 bases and J by 2 bases, 8 bases remained unmatched. CDR3 DNA: TGTGCCACCAGCAACCTCGGACAGGGGAAAAACACTGAAGCTTTCTTT. Translated, it gives CATSNLGQGKNTEAFF. The complete variable domain, with remaining parts taken from reference TRBV15 and TRBJ1-1, reads DAMVIQNPRYQVTQFGKPVTLSCSQTLNHNVMYWYQQKSSQAPKLLFHYYDKDFNNEADTPDNFQSRRPNTSFCFLDIRSPGLGDTAMYLCATSNLGQGKNTEAFFGQGTRLTVV.

The J gene is TRBJ2-1, the V gene TRBV7-3; tentative D call: TRBD1 (7 bases). Germline CDR1 reads SGHTA; CDR2 reads FQGTGA. With 3 bases removed from V and 6 bases from J, the gap between germline ends came to 12 bases. There are 14 residues in the CDR3. The CDR3 is CASSLEGAPNEQFF. CDR3 sequence (DNA): TGTGCCAGCAGCTTGGAGGGGGCGCCCAATGAGCAGTTCTTC.

This clone was picked up a small number of times. V is TRBV4-1 and J is TRBJ2-7, with 9 bases matching TRBD1. The germline V gene has CDR1 MGHRA and CDR2 YSYEKL. This CDR3 comprises 16 residues. Trimming took 5 bases from V and 3 from J; bases not matched to a gene: 11. CDR3 sequence (DNA): TGCGCCAGCAGCACCCGACCGGGACAGGGTGGCTACGAGCAGTACTTC. Amino acid sequence: CASSTRPGQGGYEQYF.

This clone turned up a few times. J is TRBJ1-1 and V is TRBV29-1; perhaps TRBD1 as D (6 bases). The CDR3 spans 17 residues. Germline V gene sequence: CDR1 SQVTM, CDR2 ANQGSEA. Trimming removed 0 bases at V and 1 base at J, with 18 bases between. Here the CDR3 reads CSVEDGLRDITNTEAFF. The CDR3 DNA reads as TGCAGCGTTGAAGATGGTCTAAGGGACATTACGAACACTGAAGCTTTCTTT.

This sequence joins TRBV9 and TRBJ1-6, with a possible D match to TRBD1 (5 bases). CDR3 length: 15 residues. Between the trimmed V and J ends, which lost 0 bases and 8 bases, there was a span of 12 bases. Germline CDR1 and CDR2: SGDLS and YYNGEE. DNA of the CDR3: TGTGCCAGCAGCGTAGAAACGACAGTGTATTCACCCCTCCACTTT. Translated: CASSVETTVYSPLHF. The whole variable domain, filled in from reference TRBV9 and TRBJ1-6, reads DSGVTQTPKHLITATGQRVTLRCSPRSGDLSVYWYQQSLDQGLQFLIQYYNGEERAKGNILERFSAQQFPDLHSELNLSSLELGDSALYFCASSVETTVYSPLHFGNGTRLTVT.

This clone was seen only a few times. V usage is TRBV14 and J usage is TRBJ1-2; D is perhaps TRBD1 (6 bases). Per germline, CDR1 SGHDN and CDR2 FVKESK. V was trimmed by 4 bases and J by 8 bases, leaving 26 bases between them. The CDR3 is 17 residues long. The CDR3, as DNA: TGTGCCAGCAGCCCGAACCACGGACAGCGGCGGATGACGGGCTACACCTTC. This gives the protein CASSPNHGQRRMTGYTF.

This chain connects TRBV29-1 to TRBJ1-6; 7 bases map to TRBD1. Germline V CDR1 and CDR2: SQVTM, ANQGSEA. V lost 4 bases to trimming and J lost 6 bases; unmatched junction nucleotides: 3. The CDR3 length is 13 residues. CDR3 DNA sequence: TGCAGCGTTGCCGGGACAGCTAATTCACCCCTCCACTTT. This sequence encodes CSVAGTANSPLHF.